The 16 T cell receptor beta chains below were found in one sample sequenced in a study of vaccination and CD4 T cells after COVID-19. Treatment indicated: roughly 11-day PBMC culture with coronavirus spike peptide pools or control peptides (ViraFEST assay). Gathered ahead of the COVID-19 pandemic (2011-2018) were the CD4+ T cells of the unexposed donor. No antigen has been identified for these receptors. Oncomine TCR Beta short-read sequencing was applied to DNA from cultured CD4+ T cells. Each CDR3 protein gets one entry after TCRdb re-called the PCR reads with MiXCR. The data contain fewer than 9,500 distinct CDR3 sequences, around 53% of them singletons. Sequencing was done on a sample of CD4+ T cells from blood, cultured in vitro. All receptors derive from a human donor in good health.

About this clonotype itself: One end of the junction does not line up with germline, which may come from a read error. This chain links TRBV27 with TRBJ1-5, with D possibly matching TRBD1 (6 bases). The CDR3 contains 15 residues. Germline loops: CDR1 MNHEY, CDR2 SMNVEV (reference sequence). CDR3 sequence (DNA): TGTGCCAGCAGTTCACAGGGTTTAGGGAATCAGTCCCAGCATTTT. Translated: CASSSQGLGNQSQHF.

The rearrangement joins TRBV30 to TRBJ1-5, with D possibly TRBD1 on 5 matching bases. There are 14 residues in the CDR3. Trimming took off 1 base at V and 0 bases at J, with 7 bases between the two ends. The germline CDR1 and CDR2 sequences are GTSNPN and SVGIG (reference sequence). As DNA, the CDR3 is TGTGCCTGGAGTGATGACAGTAGCAATCAGCCCCAGCATTTT. Translating it yields CAWSDDSSNQPQHF. Complete variable domain (other parts from reference TRBV30 and TRBJ1-5): SQTIHQWPATLVQPVGSPLSLECTVEGTSNPNLYWYRQAAGRGLQLLFYSVGIGQISSEVPQNLSASRPQDRQFILSSKKLLLSDSGFYLCAWSDDSSNQPQHFGDGTRLSIL.

This chain connects TRBV2 to TRBJ2-1, with D perhaps TRBD1 (7 bases). This CDR3 comprises 14 residues. From germline, CDR1 is SNHLY and CDR2 FYNNEI. The germline V and J ends were trimmed by 6 bases and 2 bases, with 11 bases remaining between them. Here the CDR3 DNA reads TGTGCCAGCAGACAGGGGACTGCCTACAATGAGCAGTTCTTC. This gives the protein CASRQGTAYNEQFF.

This chain uses TRBV2 with TRBJ2-5; D gene unclear. Per germline, CDR1 SNHLY and CDR2 FYNNEI. CDR3 length equals 10 residues. The germline V and J ends were trimmed by 6 bases and 5 bases, with 4 bases remaining between them. The DNA of the CDR3 is TGTGCCAGCAGGGTCGAGACCCAGTACTTC. Encoded protein: CASRVETQYF.

J is TRBJ1-1 and V is TRBV28; D is undetermined. Trimming pared 2 bases from V and 1 base from J, leaving 11 bases between. CDR1 and CDR2 from the germline V gene are MDHEN and SYDVKM. The CDR3 extends over 15 amino acids. The CDR3 loop is CASSLRVGANTEAFF. The DNA of the CDR3 is TGTGCCAGCAGTTTAAGGGTTGGCGCGAACACTGAAGCTTTCTTT.

The CDR3 sequence is CASSISGSSYNEQFF. The CDR3 region has the DNA TGTGCCAGCAGTATTAGCGGGAGCTCCTACAATGAGCAGTTCTTC. This chain connects TRBV2 to TRBJ2-1; 9 positions agree with TRBD2. This CDR3 region has 15 residues. The V gene's germline CDR1 is SNHLY and CDR2 FYNNEI. V lost 5 bases, J lost 0 bases, and 2 bases stayed unmatched.

The chain is built from TRBV20-1 and TRBJ2-5; possibly TRBD1 or TRBD2 for D (5 bases each). The V end lost 1 base, the J end lost 5 bases, and 17 bases lay between the germline ends. Per germline, CDR1 DFQATT and CDR2 SNEGSKA (reference sequence). The CDR3 totals 15 residues. The CDR3 loop is CSARAYRDHGETQYF. The CDR3 coding sequence is TGCAGTGCTAGAGCTTACCGGGACCACGGGGAGACCCAGTACTTC.

This clonotype was picked up a small number of times. The V and J genes are TRBV27 and TRBJ1-3; D possibly corresponds to TRBD1 (5 bases). The germline V gene encodes CDR1 MNHEY and CDR2 SMNVEV (reference sequence). The CDR3 runs to 15 residues. Trimming took off 3 bases at V and 1 base at J, with 10 bases between the two ends. CDR3: CASSFRGGSGNTIYF. The DNA for the CDR3 is TGTGCCAGCAGTTTCCGGGGCGGTTCTGGAAACACCATATATTTT.

The chain uses TRBV5-4 and TRBJ1-2; 11 bases match TRBD1. This CDR3 spans 14 amino acids. From germline, CDR1 is SGHNT and CDR2 YYREEE (reference sequence). Trimming took 0 bases from V and 8 from J; bases not matched to a gene: 3. In nucleotides, the CDR3 is TGTGCCAGCAGCTTGGACGGGACAGGGGGGGGCTACACCTTC. As protein: CASSLDGTGGGYTF.

The chain has TRBV7-9 and TRBJ2-2; weak D call: TRBD2 (6 bases). Per the germline V gene, CDR1 is SEHNR and CDR2 is FQNEAQ (reference sequence). V was pared by 5 bases and J by 0 bases, with 13 bases between. The CDR3 has 16 amino acids. This chain's CDR3 is CASSPGGRANTGELFF. In DNA form, the CDR3 reads TGTGCCAGCAGCCCCGGGGGTAGGGCGAACACCGGGGAGCTGTTTTTT.

The sample holds a few counts of this clonotype. CDR3 in amino acids: CATSRDKLRWGTEQYF. The CDR3, as DNA: TGTGCCACCAGCAGAGATAAATTACGCTGGGGCACCGAGCAGTACTTC. The chain is built from TRBV15 and TRBJ2-7, with D perhaps matching TRBD1 (5 bases). The V end lost 0 bases, the J end lost 6 bases, and 18 bases lay between the germline ends. CDR3 size: 16 residues. The germline gives CDR1 LNHNV, CDR2 YYDKDF (reference sequence).

The CDR3 spells CASRRRPPNTLGRLANYGYTF. As DNA, the CDR3 is TGTGCCAGCAGGCGGAGACCCCCTAACACACTTGGACGGCTAGCTAACTATGGCTACACCTTC. The V and J genes are TRBV12-3 or TRBV12-4 and TRBJ1-2; D is unresolved. Trimming pared 6 bases from V and 0 bases from J, leaving 32 bases between. The CDR3 contains 21 residues.

The gene calls are TRBV18 and TRBJ1-2, with 7 nucleotides matching TRBD1. CDR1 is KGHSH and CDR2 is LQKENI in the germline V gene. This CDR3 contains 15 residues. The junction had 7 bases not matched to a gene; V was cut back by 2 bases and J by 4 bases. CDR3 bases: TGTGCCAGCTCACCAAACCGGGACAGACTCTATGGCTACACCTTC. Protein product: CASSPNRDRLYGYTF.

The J gene is TRBJ2-3, the V gene TRBV20-1, with no clear D. Trimming removed 5 bases from V and 0 bases from J, with 9 bases in between. Germline V gives CDR1 DFQATT, CDR2 SNEGSKA (reference sequence). This CDR3 comprises 13 residues. CDR3 amino acids: CSALADSTDTQYF. The CDR3 coding sequence is TGCAGTGCTTTGGCAGATAGCACAGATACGCAGTATTTT.

Only a few counts were recorded for this clonotype. The rearrangement joins TRBV6-1 to TRBJ2-2; D is tentatively TRBD1 or TRBD2 (5 bases each). V lost 6 bases to trimming and J lost 5 bases, with 13 bases between them. The germline gives CDR1 MNHNS, CDR2 SASEGT. CDR3 length: 14 amino acids. CDR3 DNA sequence: TGTGCCAGCAGGAGGGACCGTCTAACCGGGGAGCTGTTTTTT. Translated: CASRRDRLTGELFF.

The rearrangement links TRBV6-1 to TRBJ2-7; 10 positions agree with TRBD2. The CDR3 consists of 19 residues. V trimming: 8 bases; J trimming: 4 bases; junction bases outside the gene matches: 23. From germline, CDR1 is MNHNS and CDR2 SASEGT. The CDR3 coding sequence is TGTGCCAGCGGAGGACTAGCGGTATCAACTTTAGAGTTGGCATACGAGCAGTACTTC. This codes for CASGGLAVSTLELAYEQYF.